Listed below are T cell receptor beta chains from one sample, sequenced in a study of cytomegalovirus exposure and HLA in healthy donors. TCRdb's table, derived via immunoSEQ multiplex PCR, lists solely in-frame clones and lacks some. The data hold approximately 100,000 clones, with roughly 80% observed a single time. The sequenced material came from PBMCs. Receptors were obtained from a man aged 50-60 years in good health and CMV-seronegative. CDR3s include the opening cysteine and the closing phenylalanine or tryptophan. Each record gives: V gene, J gene, D gene, clone size, CDR3 protein, CDR3 DNA. D genes are given only for firm matches. Some rows mark clone size as missing; the rest say once, few, many or name a class of expanded clone.

>TRBV5-1|TRBJ2-1|TRBD2|NA
CASSPQASGGANEQFF
TGCGCCAGCAGTCCCCAGGCTAGCGGGGGGGCCAATGAGCAGTTCTTC
>TRBV5-1|TRBJ1-4|TRBD1|once
CASSLALDRGNEKLFF
TGCGCCAGCAGCTTGGCCCTCGACAGGGGTAATGAAAAACTGTTTTTT
>TRBV9|TRBJ2-2|NA|NA
CASSVEGGRTGELFF
TGTGCCAGCAGCGTAGAGGGGGGGCGCACCGGGGAGCTGTTTTTT
>TRBV11-2|TRBJ1-2|TRBD1|NA
CASSFGTGGSYGYTF
TGTGCCAGCAGCTTCGGGACAGGGGGTAGCTATGGCTACACCTTC
>TRBV2|TRBJ2-3|TRBD1|NA
CASRPGWGTGGTDTQYF
TGTGCCAGCAGGCCAGGGTGGGGGACAGGGGGAACAGATACGCAGTATTTT
>TRBV5-3|TRBJ1-3|TRBD1|NA
CARPQGASGNTIYF
TGTGCCAGACCCCAGGGGGCTTCTGGAAACACCATATATTTT
>TRBV7-9|TRBJ1-1|TRBD1|NA
CSSSSPDRAKAFF
TGTTCCAGCAGCTCTCCGGACAGGGCAAAAGCTTTCTTT
>TRBV2|TRBJ1-2|NA|NA
CASSGGQYGYTF
TGTGCCAGCAGTGGAGGGCAGTATGGCTACACCTTC
>TRBV11-2|TRBJ2-3|NA|NA
CASSLVGRGQSQYF
TGTGCCAGCAGCTTAGTAGGCCGAGGACAATCGCAGTATTTT
>TRBV5-1|TRBJ1-1|NA|few
CASSTTGQISGTEAFF
TGCGCCAGCAGCACGACTGGACAGATCTCCGGCACTGAAGCTTTCTTT
>TRBV6-1|TRBJ2-3|TRBD2|NA
CASSATSGGRDTQYF
TGTGCCAGCAGCGCGACTAGCGGGGGTCGAGATACGCAGTATTTT
>TRBV7-8|TRBJ1-1|TRBD1|NA
CASSLGTGRVGAFF
TGTGCCAGCAGCTTAGGGACAGGGAGGGTTGGGGCTTTCTTT
>TRBV6-5|TRBJ1-6|NA|NA
CASSYSSGLSNSPLHF
TGTGCCAGCAGTTACTCGTCGGGGTTGAGTAATTCACCCCTCCACTTT
>TRBV28|TRBJ1-1|NA|NA
CASSFNRDKTEAFF
TGTGCCAGCAGTTTTAACAGGGATAAAACTGAAGCTTTCTTT
>TRBV4-3|TRBJ1-1|TRBD1|once
CASRAGGTGNTEAFF
TGCGCCAGCCGGGCTGGGGGGACAGGGAACACTGAAGCTTTCTTT
>TRBV12-5|TRBJ1-6|NA|NA
CASTSTGTLHF
TGTGCTAGTACCTCAACGGGAACCCTCCACTTT
>TRBV5-5|TRBJ2-7|NA|few
CASSSPGSSYEQYF
TGTGCCAGCAGCTCACCTGGGAGCTCCTACGAGCAGTACTTC
>TRBV5-1|TRBJ1-5|NA|NA
CASSLLANGQPQHF
TGCGCCAGCAGCTTGTTAGCTAATGGTCAGCCCCAGCATTTT
>TRBV11-3|TRBJ2-3|NA|NA
CASSLGGVTDTQYF
TGTGCCAGCAGCTTAGGGGGCGTCACAGATACGCAGTATTTT
>TRBV19|TRBJ2-5|TRBD1|NA
CASSTGTGETQYF
TGTGCCAGTAGTACCGGGACAGGGGAGACCCAGTACTTC
>TRBV28|TRBJ1-4|NA|NA
CASSPRWEKLFF
TGTGCCAGCAGTCCCCGGTGGGAAAAACTGTTTTTT
>TRBV4-1|TRBJ1-5|TRBD1|NA
CASSQGGQGYQPQHF
TGCGCCAGCAGCCAAGGGGGACAGGGTTATCAGCCCCAGCATTTT
>TRBV10-3|TRBJ1-1|NA|NA
CAISESGGNTEAFF
TGTGCCATCAGTGAGTCGGGAGGGAACACTGAAGCTTTCTTT
>TRBV19|TRBJ2-5|NA|NA
CASSPKNRDRRAAQYF
TGTGCCAGTAGTCCTAAAAACAGGGACCGCCGAGCGGCCCAGTACTTC
>TRBV28|TRBJ2-1|TRBD1|NA
CASSGTGGWNEQFF
TGTGCCAGCTCCGGGACAGGGGGGTGGAATGAGCAGTTCTTC
>TRBV7-8|TRBJ2-1|NA|NA
CASSFRTTSSYNEQFF
TGTGCCAGCAGCTTCCGGACAACGAGCTCCTACAATGAGCAGTTCTTC
>TRBV7-2|TRBJ1-1|NA|NA
CASSREGVWTEAFF
TGTGCCAGCAGCCGAGAAGGGGTGTGGACTGAAGCTTTCTTT
>TRBV30|TRBJ1-6|TRBD1|NA
CAWSVRTGDSPLHF
TGTGCCTGGAGTGTACGGACAGGCGATTCACCCCTCCACTTT
>TRBV7-2|TRBJ2-2|NA|NA
CASSIWPNTGELFF
TGTGCCAGCAGTATCTGGCCGAACACCGGGGAGCTGTTTTTT
>TRBV11-2|TRBJ2-3|NA|NA
CASSSTSLSTDTQYF
TGTGCCAGCAGCTCAACTAGTCTATCCACAGATACGCAGTATTTT
>TRBV11-2|TRBJ2-3|TRBD2|NA
CASSPREGNTDTQYF
TGTGCCAGCAGCCCCCGGGAGGGGAACACAGATACGCAGTATTTT
>TRBV28|TRBJ2-3|TRBD2|NA
CAQGLASGGPTDTQYF
TGTGCCCAGGGTCTCGCTAGCGGGGGGCCCACAGATACGCAGTATTTT
>TRBV7-9|TRBJ2-2|NA|NA
CASSLSGVDTGELFF
TGTGCCAGCAGCTTATCAGGGGTAGACACCGGGGAGCTGTTTTTT
>TRBV5-1|TRBJ1-3|NA|NA
CASSETGSEANTIYF
TGCGCCAGCAGCGAGACAGGATCAGAGGCAAACACCATATATTTT
>TRBV7-8|TRBJ1-3|TRBD1|NA
CASSHRQGAIGNTIYF
TGTGCCAGCAGCCACCGACAGGGGGCGATTGGAAACACCATATATTTT
>TRBV4-1|TRBJ2-5|TRBD1|NA
CASSVRGGVGETQYF
TGCGCCAGCAGCGTAAGAGGGGGCGTAGGAGAGACCCAGTACTTC
>TRBV30|TRBJ1-6|NA|NA
CAWSENSGGGNSPLHF
TGTGCCTGGAGTGAGAATTCCGGGGGAGGTAATTCACCCCTCCACTTT
>TRBV7-9|TRBJ1-4|TRBD1|NA
CASSQDRATEKLFF
TGTGCCAGCAGCCAGGACAGGGCAACTGAAAAACTGTTTTTT
>TRBV9|TRBJ2-5|NA|NA
CASSVSGQETQYF
TGTGCCAGCAGCGTTAGCGGTCAAGAGACCCAGTACTTC
>TRBV5-1|TRBJ1-5|NA|few
CASSLNREQPQHF
TGCGCCAGCAGCTTGAACAGGGAACAGCCCCAGCATTTT
>TRBV6-6|TRBJ2-5|NA|NA
CASSPGGSETQYF
TGTGCCAGCAGTCCCGGGGGTTCGGAGACCCAGTACTTC
>TRBV5-4|TRBJ2-5|NA|NA
CASSLGWRGEQYF
TGTGCCAGCAGCTTGGGGTGGCGTGGAGAGCAGTACTTC
>TRBV28|TRBJ2-5|NA|NA
CASNPPAGTKGETQYF
TGTGCCAGCAACCCGCCGGCGGGGACCAAGGGGGAGACCCAGTACTTC
>TRBV6-5|TRBJ2-7|NA|NA
CASSYRPRVPYEQYF
TGTGCCAGCAGTTACAGGCCCAGGGTCCCCTACGAGCAGTACTTC
>TRBV6-1|TRBJ1-2|NA|NA
CASRKIQGSDGYTF
TGTGCCAGCAGGAAGATACAGGGTTCGGATGGCTACACCTTC
>TRBV7-3|TRBJ2-3|NA|NA
CASSPEASTDTQYF
TGTGCCAGCAGCCCCGAGGCTAGCACAGATACGCAGTATTTT
>TRBV5-4|TRBJ1-3|NA|NA
CASSLGLGNTIYF
TGTGCCAGCAGCCTGGGTCTTGGAAACACCATATATTTT
>TRBV21-1|TRBJ1-2|NA|NA
CASSKVTGDYGYTF
TGTGCCAGCAGCAAAGTTACAGGGGACTATGGCTACACCTTC
>TRBV9|TRBJ2-3|NA|NA
CASSVDLATDTQYF
TGTGCCAGCAGCGTAGACCTAGCGACAGATACGCAGTATTTT
>TRBV28|TRBJ1-4|NA|NA
CASSLGGATNEKLFF
TGTGCCAGCAGTTTGGGTGGAGCAACTAATGAAAAACTGTTTTTT
>TRBV2|TRBJ2-2|NA|NA
CASSEFRNTGELFF
TGTGCCAGCAGTGAATTCAGAAACACCGGGGAGCTGTTTTTT
>TRBV7-8|TRBJ1-5|TRBD1|NA
CASSWGTWAGTDQPQHF
TGTGCCAGCAGCTGGGGAACTTGGGCCGGGACAGATCAGCCCCAGCATTTT
>TRBV10-1|TRBJ2-5|TRBD2|NA
CASSEGLAGETQYF
TGCGCCAGCAGTGAAGGACTAGCGGGTGAGACCCAGTACTTC
>TRBV19|TRBJ1-2|TRBD1|NA
CASSIGDRGSTF
TGTGCCAGTAGTATAGGGGACAGGGGATCCACCTTC
>TRBV7-2|TRBJ1-1|NA|NA
CASSLQKGGTTEAFF
TGTGCCAGCAGCTTACAAAAAGGGGGAACCACTGAAGCTTTCTTT
>TRBV10-3|TRBJ2-5|NA|NA
CAISRAAGGETQYF
TGTGCCATCAGCAGGGCCGCTGGAGGGGAGACCCAGTACTTC
>TRBV19|TRBJ2-1|NA|NA
CASSNRDNEQFF
TGTGCCAGTAGTAACCGGGACAATGAGCAGTTCTTC
>TRBV19|TRBJ2-1|NA|NA
CASAPRQGSYNEQFF
TGTGCCAGCGCCCCTCGGCAGGGGTCCTACAATGAGCAGTTCTTC
>TRBV6-1|TRBJ1-5|TRBD1|once
CASSDTGTGLEQPQHF
TGTGCCAGCAGTGATACCGGGACAGGGCTTGAGCAGCCCCAGCATTTT